The 23 T cell receptor beta chains presented below share a single source sample, sequenced in a study of cytomegalovirus exposure and HLA in healthy donors. Amplification used 60 Vbeta primers and 13 Jbeta primers. The assay was immunoSEQ multiplex PCR, and TCRdb's table has in-frame clones only and misses some. In the table there are fewer than 200,000 clones, about 76% of which are singletons. The sequenced sample consisted of PBMCs. These receptors all come from a woman younger than 35 in good health and CMV-seropositive.

Of note for this clone: The junction does not match germline at one end; this may be a read error. The chain combines TRBV7-9 with TRBJ2-4; D unclear. The CDR3 has 12 residues. The germline V gene has CDR1 SEHNR and CDR2 FQNEAQ (reference sequence). CDR3 nucleotides: TGTTCCAGCACCCTAGCCAAAAACATTCAGTACTTC. Amino acids: CSSTLAKNIQYF.

The rearrangement links TRBV28 to TRBJ1-5; 7 bases are shared with TRBD1. CDR3 size: 15 residues. V trimming: 3 bases; J trimming: 3 bases; junction bases outside the gene matches: 5. Germline V lookup: CDR1 MDHEN, CDR2 SYDVKM. The CDR3 reads CASSLGTVLNQPQHF. Here the CDR3 DNA reads TGTGCCAGCAGTTTGGGGACAGTCCTCAATCAGCCCCAGCATTTT.

V and J are TRBV19 and TRBJ2-1; D may be TRBD2 (6 bases). This CDR3 has 14 residues. The V gene lost 3 bases and the J gene lost 5 bases, with 11 bases spanning the gap. The V gene's germline CDR1 is LNHDA and CDR2 SQIVND (reference sequence). As DNA, the CDR3 is TGTGCCAGTAGTATGCGGGAAACTAACAATGAGCAGTTCTTC. It is translated as CASSMRETNNEQFF.

This rearrangement joins TRBV5-1 to TRBJ2-1; no reliable D call. Trimming left V 4 bases short and J 7 bases short, with 15 bases between. Germline values: CDR1 SGHRS, CDR2 YFSETQ. The CDR3 runs 14 residues. In nucleotides, the CDR3 is TGCGCCAGCAGCGCCGAATCGACTCTAAATGAGCAGTTCTTC. Translation: CASSAESTLNEQFF.

The chain couples TRBV19 to TRBJ1-1, with 11 bases lining up with TRBD1. V was clipped by 5 bases and J by 4 bases; unmatched bases: 12. Germline CDR1 LNHDA, CDR2 SQIVND (reference sequence). The CDR3 loop spans 17 amino acids. The CDR3 protein is CASSARNRDRGSTEAFF. The CDR3 region has the DNA TGTGCCAGTAGTGCGCGTAACCGGGACAGGGGGTCCACTGAAGCTTTCTTT.

The rearrangement links TRBV5-6 to TRBJ2-7; 7 bases line up with TRBD1. Germline V gene data show CDR1 as SGHDT and CDR2 as YYEEEE. Losses at the gene ends were 4 bases for V and 3 bases for J; bases not matched to a gene: 13. The CDR3 has 16 amino acids. This CDR3 is CASSPRGSTGVYEQYF. The CDR3 DNA reads as TGTGCCAGCAGCCCCCGGGGCTCTACAGGGGTCTACGAGCAGTACTTC.

The chain uses TRBV30 and TRBJ1-2; the D is unclear. Trimming pared 5 bases from V and 6 bases from J, leaving 13 bases between. The CDR3 is made up of 12 amino acids. CDR1 and CDR2 from the germline V gene are GTSNPN and SVGIG (reference sequence). The CDR3 DNA reads as TGTGCCTGGTTGCAGTCGGGTGATGGCTACACCTTC. It is translated as CAWLQSGDGYTF.

The V call is TRBV5-6, the J call TRBJ2-5; 7 nucleotides line up with TRBD2. The ends lost 6 bases at V and 4 bases at J; junction bases unmatched: 9. The germline V gene encodes CDR1 SGHDT and CDR2 YYEEEE. The CDR3 is 14 amino acids. Here the CDR3 reads CASTPLGGIETQYF. CDR3 DNA: TGTGCCAGCACCCCCCTGGGGGGGATAGAGACCCAGTACTTC.

The rearrangement uses TRBV5-4 and TRBJ2-5, with D possibly TRBD1 on 7 matching bases. The germline CDR1 and CDR2 sequences are SGHNT and YYREEE (reference sequence). The CDR3 totals 13 residues. Between the trimmed V and J ends, which lost 6 bases and 2 bases, there was a span of 11 bases. Here the CDR3 reads CASTAGGQETQYF. The CDR3 nucleotides are TGTGCCAGCACCGCAGGGGGGCAAGAGACCCAGTACTTC.

The chain couples TRBV5-1 to TRBJ2-4, with 10 nucleotides matching TRBD1. There are 15 residues in the CDR3. Germline trimming cut 6 bases from V and 8 bases from J; bases unmatched to any gene: 11. Germline V gene sequence: CDR1 SGHRS, CDR2 YFSETQ. The CDR3 sequence is CASTLGDRGQHIQYF. The CDR3 nucleotides read TGCGCCAGCACCCTGGGTGACAGGGGGCAACACATTCAGTACTTC.

This clone was counted a few times. The CDR3: CASSQGGGGPVTDTQYF. The CDR3 nucleotides are TGCGCCAGCAGCCAGGGTGGCGGGGGGCCGGTTACAGATACGCAGTATTTT. This chain connects TRBV4-3 to TRBJ2-3; TRBD2 matches 8 bases. CDR3 size: 17 residues. Looked up from germline, CDR1 is LGHNA and CDR2 is YSLEER. After removal of 3 bases from V and 3 bases from J, the junction contained 11 bases not matched to a gene.

This chain links TRBV30 with TRBJ1-1, with 9 bases aligning to TRBD1. V trimming: 0 bases; J trimming: 12 bases; junction bases outside the gene matches: 8. The germline V gene encodes CDR1 GTSNPN and CDR2 SVGIG (reference sequence). The CDR3 runs to 13 residues. Written as DNA, the CDR3 is TGTGCCTGGAGTGTACCCGGGACAGGGATAACTTTCTTT. It yields the protein CAWSVPGTGITFF.

The rearrangement uses TRBV5-6 and TRBJ1-1; tentative D call: TRBD1 (6 bases). Germline assignment: CDR1 SGHDT and CDR2 YYEEEE. The ends were cut back, 2 bases at V and 5 bases at J, with 16 bases in the middle. CDR3 length equals 15 residues. The CDR3 bases are TGTGCCAGCAGCTTATCTGGAGCAGGGGTTACTGAAGCTTTCTTT. It translates to CASSLSGAGVTEAFF. Supplemented by reference TRBV5-6 and TRBJ1-1, the full variable domain reads DAGVTQSPTHLIKTRGQQVTLRCSPKSGHDTVSWYQQALGQGPQFIFQYYEEEERQRGNFPDRFSGHQFPNYSSELNVNALLLGDSALYLCASSLSGAGVTEAFFGQGTRLTVV.

This clone was picked up a small number of times. V and J are TRBV14 and TRBJ1-6; a weak D match, TRBD1 (6 bases). Germline V gene lookup returns CDR1 SGHDN and CDR2 FVKESK. The CDR3 extends over 16 amino acids. Trimming pared 4 bases from V and 7 bases from J, leaving 17 bases between. CDR3 protein: CASSRKIPQGNSPLHF. The CDR3 coding sequence is TGTGCCAGCAGCCGAAAGATTCCCCAGGGGAATTCACCCCTCCACTTT.

This sequence joins TRBV19 and TRBJ1-1; tentative D call: TRBD1 (5 bases). The CDR3 has 14 residues. With 7 bases removed from V and 1 base from J, the gap between germline ends came to 13 bases. Germline CDR1 and CDR2: LNHDA and SQIVND (reference sequence). The chain's CDR3 is CASIRAGGNTEAFF. The DNA for the CDR3 is TGTGCCAGTATTAGGGCGGGGGGGAACACTGAAGCTTTCTTT.

The CDR3 coding sequence is TGCGCCAGCAGCCCAGTCCAGGGGGCGGGGGAGCAGTACTTC. Translated, it gives CASSPVQGAGEQYF. V usage is TRBV4-1 and J usage is TRBJ2-5, with D maybe TRBD1 (8 bases). Germline CDR1 is MGHRA and CDR2 is YSYEKL. The CDR3 runs 14 residues. V lost 4 bases to trimming and J lost 11 bases, with 20 bases between them.

The chain joins TRBV14 to TRBJ2-4, with D possibly TRBD1 on 6 matching bases. Trimming took 3 bases from V and 3 from J, leaving 15 bases between them. Per the germline V gene, CDR1 is SGHDN and CDR2 is FVKESK. The CDR3 is made up of 16 amino acids. The CDR3, as DNA: TGTGCCAGCAGCCATCAGGGGCTGTGGGGCAAAAACATTCAGTACTTC. This encodes CASSHQGLWGKNIQYF.

This clone appeared a single time. V and J are TRBV6-5 and TRBJ2-5; 11 bases are shared with TRBD2. This CDR3 is 15 amino acids long. CDR1 is MNHEY, CDR2 SVGAGI, per germline. The trim removed 4 bases at V and 5 bases at J, leaving 6 bases unmatched. The chain's CDR3 is CASSSLAGGWETQYF. For the CDR3, the DNA is TGTGCCAGCAGTTCCCTAGCGGGGGGTTGGGAGACCCAGTACTTC.

V and J are TRBV15 and TRBJ2-5; D unclear. The germline gives CDR1 LNHNV, CDR2 YYDKDF (reference sequence). V lost 0 bases and J lost 4, with 12 bases in between. This CDR3 is built from 15 residues. CDR3 in amino acids: CATSRDSQVLETQYF. The CDR3 bases are TGTGCCACCAGCAGAGATTCGCAGGTTTTAGAGACCCAGTACTTC.

The chain has TRBV28 and TRBJ1-2, with no clear D. Germline V gene lookup returns CDR1 MDHEN and CDR2 SYDVKM. V lost 5 bases, J lost 3 bases, and 16 bases lay in between. The CDR3 is 15 residues long. This chain's CDR3 is CASSVSPQVDYGYTF. In nucleotides, the CDR3 is TGTGCCAGCAGTGTCTCGCCTCAGGTGGACTATGGCTACACCTTC.

The chain carries TRBV15 and TRBJ1-5; 8 positions match TRBD1. The CDR3 has 17 residues. CDR1 and CDR2 from the germline V gene are LNHNV and YYDKDF (reference sequence). V shed 2 bases, J shed 2 bases, and the junction held 8 bases outside the gene matches. This chain's CDR3 is CATSRRQGARGNQPQHF. The CDR3 coding sequence is TGTGCCACCAGCAGACGTCAGGGGGCGCGAGGCAATCAGCCCCAGCATTTT.

The chain joins TRBV23-1 to TRBJ1-1; 8 nucleotides align to TRBD1. TRBV23-1 counts as an open reading frame of uncertain function. Germline trimming cut 2 bases from V and 1 base from J; bases unmatched to any gene: 15. This CDR3 contains 19 residues. CDR3 in DNA: TGCGCCAGCAGTCAAGACTCAGGCAGGGGGCAATTGGAGAACACTGAAGCTTTCTTT. Its protein is CASSQDSGRGQLENTEAFF.

J is TRBJ2-3 and V is TRBV7-2; the match to TRBD2 covers 7 bases. V shed 6 bases and J 1 base; nucleotides not matched to a gene: 4. Per germline, CDR1 SGHTA and CDR2 FQGNSA. This CDR3 spans 14 amino acids. This CDR3 reads CASSYGLGTDTQYF. In DNA form, the CDR3 reads TGTGCCAGCAGTTACGGACTAGGCACAGATACGCAGTATTTT.